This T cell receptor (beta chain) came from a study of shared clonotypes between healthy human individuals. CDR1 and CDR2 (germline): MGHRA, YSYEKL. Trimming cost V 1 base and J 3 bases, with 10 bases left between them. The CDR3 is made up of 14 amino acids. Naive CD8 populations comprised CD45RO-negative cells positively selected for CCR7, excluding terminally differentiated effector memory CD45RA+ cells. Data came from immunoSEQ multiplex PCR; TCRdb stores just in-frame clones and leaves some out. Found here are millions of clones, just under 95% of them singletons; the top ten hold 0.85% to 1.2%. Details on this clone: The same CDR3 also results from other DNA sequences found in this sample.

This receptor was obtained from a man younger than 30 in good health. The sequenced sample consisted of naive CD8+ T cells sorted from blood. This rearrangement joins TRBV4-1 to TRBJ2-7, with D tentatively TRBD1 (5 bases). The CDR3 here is CASSQGTGYYEQYF. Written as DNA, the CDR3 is TGCGCCAGCAGCCAAGGAACAGGATACTACGAGCAGTACTTC.